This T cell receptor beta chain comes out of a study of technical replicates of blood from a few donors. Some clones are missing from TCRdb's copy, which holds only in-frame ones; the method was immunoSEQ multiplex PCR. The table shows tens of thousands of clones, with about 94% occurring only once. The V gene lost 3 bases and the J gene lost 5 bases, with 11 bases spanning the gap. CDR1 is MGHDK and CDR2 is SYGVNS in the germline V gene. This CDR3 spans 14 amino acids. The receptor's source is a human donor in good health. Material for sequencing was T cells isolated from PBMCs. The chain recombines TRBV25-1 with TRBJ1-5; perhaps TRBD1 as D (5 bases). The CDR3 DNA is TGTGCCAGCAGTGAGATAGGGGCAGATCAGCCCCAGCATTTT. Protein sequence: CASSEIGADQPQHF. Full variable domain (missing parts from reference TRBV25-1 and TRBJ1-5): EADIYQTPRYLVIGTGKKITLECSQTMGHDKMYWYQQDPGMELHLIHYSYGVNSTEKGDLSSESTVSRIRTEHFPLTLESARPSHTSQYLCASSEIGADQPQHFGDGTRLSIL.